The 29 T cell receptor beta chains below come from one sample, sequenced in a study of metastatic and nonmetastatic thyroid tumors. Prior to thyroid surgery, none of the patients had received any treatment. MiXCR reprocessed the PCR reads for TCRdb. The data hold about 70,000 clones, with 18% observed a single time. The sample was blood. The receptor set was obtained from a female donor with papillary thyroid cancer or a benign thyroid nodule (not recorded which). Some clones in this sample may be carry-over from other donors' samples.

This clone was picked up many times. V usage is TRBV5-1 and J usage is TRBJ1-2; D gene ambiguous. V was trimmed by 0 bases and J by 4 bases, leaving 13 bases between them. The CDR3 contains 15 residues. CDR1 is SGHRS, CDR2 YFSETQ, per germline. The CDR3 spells CASSLGDGAIYGYTF. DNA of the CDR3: TGCGCCAGCAGCTTGGGTGACGGAGCGATCTATGGCTACACCTTC.

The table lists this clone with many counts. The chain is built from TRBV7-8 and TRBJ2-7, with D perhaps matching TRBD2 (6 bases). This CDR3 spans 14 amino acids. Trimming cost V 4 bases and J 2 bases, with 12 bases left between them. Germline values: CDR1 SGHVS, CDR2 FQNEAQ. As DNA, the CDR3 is TGTGCCAGCAGCTCCATAGGGGAGGCCTACGAGCAGTACTTC. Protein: CASSSIGEAYEQYF.

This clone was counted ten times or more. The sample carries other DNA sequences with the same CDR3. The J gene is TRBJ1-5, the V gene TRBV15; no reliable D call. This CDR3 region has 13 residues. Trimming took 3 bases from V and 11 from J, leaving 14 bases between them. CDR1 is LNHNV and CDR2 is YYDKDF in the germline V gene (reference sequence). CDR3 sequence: CATSSDEDAAQHF. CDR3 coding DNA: TGTGCCACCAGCAGTGATGAAGACGCAGCCCAGCATTTT. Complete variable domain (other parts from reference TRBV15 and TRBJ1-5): DAMVIQNPRYQVTQFGKPVTLSCSQTLNHNVMYWYQQKSSQAPKLLFHYYDKDFNNEADTPDNFQSRRPNTSFCFLDIRSPGLGDTAMYLCATSSDEDAAQHFGDGTRLSIL.

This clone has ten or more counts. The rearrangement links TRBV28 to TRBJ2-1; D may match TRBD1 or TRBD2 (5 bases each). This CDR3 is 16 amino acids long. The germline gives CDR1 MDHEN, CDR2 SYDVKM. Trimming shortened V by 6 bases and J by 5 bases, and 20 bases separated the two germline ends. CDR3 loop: CASSSQGTGRDNEQFF. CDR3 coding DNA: TGTGCCAGCAGCTCTCAAGGGACGGGTAGGGACAATGAGCAGTTCTTC.

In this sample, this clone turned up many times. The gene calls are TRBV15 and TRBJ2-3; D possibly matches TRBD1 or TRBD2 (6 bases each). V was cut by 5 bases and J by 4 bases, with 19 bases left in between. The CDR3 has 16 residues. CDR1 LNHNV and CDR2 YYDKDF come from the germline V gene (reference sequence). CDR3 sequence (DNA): TGTGCCACCAGCCGCGACCGGGGGCGCGGGGCAGATACGCAGTATTTT. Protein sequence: CATSRDRGRGADTQYF.

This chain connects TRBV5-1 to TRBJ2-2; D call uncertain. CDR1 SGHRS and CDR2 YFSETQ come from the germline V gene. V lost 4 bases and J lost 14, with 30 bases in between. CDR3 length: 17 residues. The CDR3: CASSHDSLKGITGDLFF. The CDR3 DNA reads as TGCGCCAGCAGCCATGACTCTCTCAAAGGCATCACCGGTGATCTGTTTTTT.

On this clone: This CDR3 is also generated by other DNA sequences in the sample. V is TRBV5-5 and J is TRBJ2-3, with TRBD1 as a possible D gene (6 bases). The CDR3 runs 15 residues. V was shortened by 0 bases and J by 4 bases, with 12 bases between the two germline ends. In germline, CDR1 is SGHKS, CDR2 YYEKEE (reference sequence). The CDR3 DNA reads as TGTGCCAGCAGCTTGGACAGGGCTGCGGCAGATACGCAGTATTTT. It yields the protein CASSLDRAAADTQYF.

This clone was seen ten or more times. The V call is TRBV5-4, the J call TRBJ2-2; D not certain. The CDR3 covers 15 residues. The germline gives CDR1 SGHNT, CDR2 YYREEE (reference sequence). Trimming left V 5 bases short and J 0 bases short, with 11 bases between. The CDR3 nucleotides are TGTGCCAGCAGTGCTTACTTATCGAACACCGGGGAGCTGTTTTTT. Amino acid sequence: CASSAYLSNTGELFF.

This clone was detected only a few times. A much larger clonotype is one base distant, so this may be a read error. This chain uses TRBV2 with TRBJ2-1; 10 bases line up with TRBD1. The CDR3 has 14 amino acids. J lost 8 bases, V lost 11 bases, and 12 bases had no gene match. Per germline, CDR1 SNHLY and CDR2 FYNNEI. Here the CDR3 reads CAVPGQGRRDEQFF. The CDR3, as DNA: TGTGCCGTTCCGGGACAGGGGAGGAGGGATGAGCAGTTCTTC.

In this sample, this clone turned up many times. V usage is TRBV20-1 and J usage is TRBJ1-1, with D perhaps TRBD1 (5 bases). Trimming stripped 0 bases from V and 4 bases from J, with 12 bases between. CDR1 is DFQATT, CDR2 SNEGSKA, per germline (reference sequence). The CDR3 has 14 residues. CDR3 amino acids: CSARDGQGCTEAFF. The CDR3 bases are TGCAGTGCTAGAGATGGGCAGGGTTGCACTGAAGCTTTCTTT.

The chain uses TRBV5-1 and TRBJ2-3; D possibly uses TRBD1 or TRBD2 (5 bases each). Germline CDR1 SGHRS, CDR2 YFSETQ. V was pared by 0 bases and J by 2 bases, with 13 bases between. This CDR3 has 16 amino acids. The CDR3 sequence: CASSLGLKGPTDTQYF. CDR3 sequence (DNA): TGCGCCAGCAGCTTGGGACTAAAGGGGCCCACAGATACGCAGTATTTT.

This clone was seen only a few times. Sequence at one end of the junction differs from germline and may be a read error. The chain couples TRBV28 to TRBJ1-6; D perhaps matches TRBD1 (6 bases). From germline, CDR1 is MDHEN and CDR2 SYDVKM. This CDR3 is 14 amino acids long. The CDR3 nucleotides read TGTACCAGCAGTTTAGGAGGGGGGCGATCACCCCTCCACTTT. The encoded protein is CTSSLGGGRSPLHF. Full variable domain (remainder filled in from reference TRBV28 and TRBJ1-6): DVKVTQSSRYLVKRTGEKVFLECVQDMDHENMFWYRQDPGLGLRLIYFSYDVKMKEKGDIPEGYSVSREKKERFSLILESASTNQTSMYLCTSSLGGGRSPLHFGNGTRLTVT.

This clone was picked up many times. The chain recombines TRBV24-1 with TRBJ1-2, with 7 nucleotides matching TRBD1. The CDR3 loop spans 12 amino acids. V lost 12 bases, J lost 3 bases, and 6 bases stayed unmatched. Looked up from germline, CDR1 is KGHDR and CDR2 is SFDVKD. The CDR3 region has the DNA TGTGCCGCCGGGACAGCCGACTATGGCTACACCTTC. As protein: CAAGTADYGYTF.

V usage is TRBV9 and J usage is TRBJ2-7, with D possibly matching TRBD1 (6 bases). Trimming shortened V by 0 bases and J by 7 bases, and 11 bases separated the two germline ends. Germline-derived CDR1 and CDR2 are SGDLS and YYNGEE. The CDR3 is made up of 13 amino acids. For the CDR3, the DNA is TGTGCCAGCAGCGTAGGGGCAGGGGCTGAGCAGTACTTC. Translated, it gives CASSVGAGAEQYF.

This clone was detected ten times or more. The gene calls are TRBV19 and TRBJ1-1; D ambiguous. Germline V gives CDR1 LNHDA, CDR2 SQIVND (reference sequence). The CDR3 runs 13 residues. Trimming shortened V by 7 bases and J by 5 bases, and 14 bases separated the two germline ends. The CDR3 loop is CASTPPGGTEAFF. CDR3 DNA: TGTGCCAGTACCCCCCCGGGTGGGACTGAAGCTTTCTTT.

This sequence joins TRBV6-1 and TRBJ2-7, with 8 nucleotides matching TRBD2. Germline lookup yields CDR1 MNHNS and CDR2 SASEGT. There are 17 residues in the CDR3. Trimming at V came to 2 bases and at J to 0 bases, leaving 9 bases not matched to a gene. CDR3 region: CASSELGRGAHSYEQYF. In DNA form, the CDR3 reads TGTGCCAGCAGTGAACTCGGGCGGGGGGCCCACTCCTACGAGCAGTACTTC.

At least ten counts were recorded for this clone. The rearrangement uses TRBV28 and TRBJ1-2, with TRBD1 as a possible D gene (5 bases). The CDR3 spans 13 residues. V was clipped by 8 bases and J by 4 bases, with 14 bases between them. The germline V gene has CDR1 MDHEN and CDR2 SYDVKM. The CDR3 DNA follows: TGTGCCAGCCGTCAGGGAATCGGCTATGGCTACACCTTC. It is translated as CASRQGIGYGYTF.

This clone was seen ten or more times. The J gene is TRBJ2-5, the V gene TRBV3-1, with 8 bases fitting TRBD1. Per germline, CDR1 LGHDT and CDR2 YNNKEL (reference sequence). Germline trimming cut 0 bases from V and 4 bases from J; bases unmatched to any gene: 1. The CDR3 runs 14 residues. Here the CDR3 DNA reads TGTGCCAGCAGCCAAGATACAGGGGGAGAGACCCAGTACTTC. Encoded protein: CASSQDTGGETQYF.

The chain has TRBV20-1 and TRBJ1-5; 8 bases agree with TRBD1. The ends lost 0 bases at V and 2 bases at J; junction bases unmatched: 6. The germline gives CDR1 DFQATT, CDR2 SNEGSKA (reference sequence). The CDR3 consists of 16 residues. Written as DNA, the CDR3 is TGCAGTGCTAGAGATCACAAGACAGGGGGCAATCAGCCCCAGCATTTT. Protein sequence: CSARDHKTGGNQPQHF.

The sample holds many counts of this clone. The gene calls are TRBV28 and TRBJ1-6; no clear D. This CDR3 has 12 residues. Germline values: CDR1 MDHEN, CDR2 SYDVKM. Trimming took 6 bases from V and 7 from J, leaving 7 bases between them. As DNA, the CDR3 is TGTGCCAGCAGGTTAATCAATTCACCCCTCCACTTT. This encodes CASRLINSPLHF.

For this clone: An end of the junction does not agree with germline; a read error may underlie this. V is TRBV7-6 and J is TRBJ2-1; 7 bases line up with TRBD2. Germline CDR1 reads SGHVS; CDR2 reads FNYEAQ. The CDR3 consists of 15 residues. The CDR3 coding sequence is TGTGCCAGCAGCCTAGCGGTTAGCTCCTACAATGAGCAGTTCTTC. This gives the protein CASSLAVSSYNEQFF.

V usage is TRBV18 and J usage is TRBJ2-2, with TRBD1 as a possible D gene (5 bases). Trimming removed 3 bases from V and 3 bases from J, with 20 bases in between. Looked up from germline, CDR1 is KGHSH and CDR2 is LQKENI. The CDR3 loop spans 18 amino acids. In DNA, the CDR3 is TGTGCCAGCTCACCTCGGCTATCGGCAGGGCCGGACACCGGGGAGCTGTTTTTT. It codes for CASSPRLSAGPDTGELFF. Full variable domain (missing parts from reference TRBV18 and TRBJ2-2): NAGVMQNPRHLVRRRGQEARLRCSPMKGHSHVYWYRQLPEEGLKFMVYLQKENIIDESGMPKERFSAEFPKEGPSILRIQQVVRGDSAAYFCASSPRLSAGPDTGELFFGEGSRLTVL.

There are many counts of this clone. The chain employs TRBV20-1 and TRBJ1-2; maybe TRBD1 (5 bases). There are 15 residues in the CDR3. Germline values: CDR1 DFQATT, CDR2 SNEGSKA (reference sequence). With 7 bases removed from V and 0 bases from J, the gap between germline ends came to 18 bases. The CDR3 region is CSVQRSQGANYGYTF. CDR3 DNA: TGCAGTGTCCAAAGGAGCCAGGGAGCTAACTATGGCTACACCTTC.

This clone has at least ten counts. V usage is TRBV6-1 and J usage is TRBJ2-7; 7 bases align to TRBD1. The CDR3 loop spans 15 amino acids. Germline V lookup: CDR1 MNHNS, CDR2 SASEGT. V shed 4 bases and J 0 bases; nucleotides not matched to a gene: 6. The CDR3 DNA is TGTGCCAGCAGTGCAACAGGGGCTCCCTCCTACGAGCAGTACTTC. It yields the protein CASSATGAPSYEQYF.

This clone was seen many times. CDR3 sequence reads: CSATNQGANYGYTF. DNA of the CDR3: TGCAGTGCCACAAATCAGGGGGCGAACTATGGCTACACCTTC. The V call is TRBV20-1, the J call TRBJ1-2; 8 bases match TRBD1. The CDR3 runs 14 residues. V trimming: 6 bases; J trimming: 2 bases; junction bases outside the gene matches: 8. Per the germline V gene, CDR1 is DFQATT and CDR2 is SNEGSKA (reference sequence).

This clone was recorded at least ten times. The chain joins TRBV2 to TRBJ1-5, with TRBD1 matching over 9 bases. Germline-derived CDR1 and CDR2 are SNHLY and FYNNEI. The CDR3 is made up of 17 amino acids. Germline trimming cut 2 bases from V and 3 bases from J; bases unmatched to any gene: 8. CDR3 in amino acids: CASSEQGQGSPNQPQHF. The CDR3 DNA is TGTGCCAGCAGTGAACAAGGACAGGGGTCCCCCAATCAGCCCCAGCATTTT.

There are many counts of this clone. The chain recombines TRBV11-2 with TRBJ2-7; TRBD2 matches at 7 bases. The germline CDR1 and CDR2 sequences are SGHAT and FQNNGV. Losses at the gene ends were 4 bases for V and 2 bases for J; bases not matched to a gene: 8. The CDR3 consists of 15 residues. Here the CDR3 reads CASSYEAGVAYEQYF. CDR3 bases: TGTGCCAGCAGCTACGAGGCGGGAGTTGCCTACGAGCAGTACTTC.

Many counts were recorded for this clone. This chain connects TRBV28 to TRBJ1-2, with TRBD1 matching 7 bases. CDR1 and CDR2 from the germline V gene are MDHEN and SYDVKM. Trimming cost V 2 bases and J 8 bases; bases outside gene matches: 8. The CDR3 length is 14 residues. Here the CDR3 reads CASSLTGTVYGYTF. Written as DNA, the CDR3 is TGTGCCAGCAGTTTAACAGGGACAGTTTACGGCTACACCTTC.

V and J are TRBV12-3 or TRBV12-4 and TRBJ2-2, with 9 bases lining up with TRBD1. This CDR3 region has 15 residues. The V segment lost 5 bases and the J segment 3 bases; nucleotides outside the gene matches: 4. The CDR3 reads CASSRDRVYTGELFF. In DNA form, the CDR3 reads TGTGCCAGCAGTCGGGACAGGGTCTACACCGGGGAGCTGTTTTTT.